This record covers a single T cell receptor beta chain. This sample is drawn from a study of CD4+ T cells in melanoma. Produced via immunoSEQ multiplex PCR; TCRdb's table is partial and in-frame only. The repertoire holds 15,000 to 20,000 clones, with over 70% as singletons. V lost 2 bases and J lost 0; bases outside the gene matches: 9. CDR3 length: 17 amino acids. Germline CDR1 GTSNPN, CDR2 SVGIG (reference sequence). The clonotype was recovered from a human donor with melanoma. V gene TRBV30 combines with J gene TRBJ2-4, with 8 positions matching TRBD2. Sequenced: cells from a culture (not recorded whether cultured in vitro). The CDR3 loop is CAWSKNGGALAKNIQYF. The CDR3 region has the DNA TGTGCCTGGAGTAAGAACGGGGGGGCCCTAGCCAAAAACATTCAGTACTTC.